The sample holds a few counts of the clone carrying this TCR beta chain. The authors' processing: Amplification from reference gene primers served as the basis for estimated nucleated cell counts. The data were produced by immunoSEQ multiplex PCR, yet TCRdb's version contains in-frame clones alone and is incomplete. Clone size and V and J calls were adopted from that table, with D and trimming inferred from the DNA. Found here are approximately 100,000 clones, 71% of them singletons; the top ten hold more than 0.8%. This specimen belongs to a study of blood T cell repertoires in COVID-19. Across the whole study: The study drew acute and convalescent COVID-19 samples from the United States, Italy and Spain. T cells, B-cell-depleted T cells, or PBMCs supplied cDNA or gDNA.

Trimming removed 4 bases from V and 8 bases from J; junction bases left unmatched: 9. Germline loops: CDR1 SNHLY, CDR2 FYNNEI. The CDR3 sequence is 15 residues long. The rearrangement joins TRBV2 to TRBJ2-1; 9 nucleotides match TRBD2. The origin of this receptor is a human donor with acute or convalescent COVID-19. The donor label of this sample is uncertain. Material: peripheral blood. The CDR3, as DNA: TGTGCCAGCAGTGCAGTTGGCGGGGGGGGCTATGAGCAGTTCTTC. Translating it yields CASSAVGGGGYEQFF.